The entry below describes one T cell receptor (beta chain). Every donor, a Caucasian adult, lived in Nashville, Tennessee. The CDR3 spans 13 residues. Germline V gene lookup returns CDR1 MDHEN and CDR2 SYDVKM. J gave up 0 bases and V 11 bases, and 4 bases lay outside the gene matches. For each subset, genomic DNA was distributed in equal portions over several immunoSEQ plates. Each unsorted PBMC replicate got 300 ng genomic DNA, roughly 29,000 genomes. Bulk PBMC genomic DNA spanned ten immunoSEQ deep plates. Libraries were prepared by immunoSEQ multiplex PCR; TCRdb keeps only in-frame clonotypes and omits some of them. The sample holds fewer than 650,000 clones, about three quarters seen once. This sample was included in a study of shared clonotypes between healthy human individuals.

The chain employs TRBV28 and TRBJ2-1, with 7 bases lining up with TRBD1. Sequencing input: PBMCs. This TCR was sampled from a woman aged 40 to 50 in good health. Some clones in this sample may be carry-over from other donors' samples. CDR3 sequence: CAVQGSSYNEQFF. The CDR3 DNA is TGTGCCGTACAGGGGAGCTCCTACAATGAGCAGTTCTTC.